The 13 T cell receptor beta chains in this list originate from one sample, sequenced in a study of blood T cell repertoires in COVID-19. TCRdb keeps only in-frame clones here, not all; method: immunoSEQ multiplex PCR. The profile shows over 90,000 clones, 70% to 90% of them singletons. Input material: peripheral blood. These receptors originate from a human donor in a cohort sampled during active COVID-19.

J is TRBJ2-5 and V is TRBV10-3, with 9 bases matching TRBD2. Germline CDR1 is ENHRY and CDR2 is SYGVKD. V was clipped by 10 bases and J by 4 bases; unmatched bases: 10. This CDR3 has 14 amino acids. CDR3: CATRTASGAETQYF. Here the CDR3 DNA reads TGTGCCACCCGCACGGCTAGCGGGGCAGAGACCCAGTACTTC.

The gene calls are TRBV14 and TRBJ1-2; D call uncertain. From germline, CDR1 is SGHDN and CDR2 FVKESK. Deletions cut 1 base from V and 3 bases from J, with 6 bases between. The CDR3 consists of 13 residues. CDR3 amino acids: CASSQGADYGYTF. The CDR3 region has the DNA TGTGCCAGCAGCCAAGGGGCAGACTATGGCTACACCTTC.

The count of this clone is one. The V and J genes are TRBV7-2 and TRBJ2-5, with 10 bases identical to TRBD1. The trim removed 5 bases at V and 0 bases at J, leaving 3 bases unmatched. Germline V gene lookup returns CDR1 SGHTA and CDR2 FQGNSA. This CDR3 is built from 15 residues. CDR3 nucleotides: TGTGCCAGCAGCCCGGACAGGGGGTACCAAGAGACCCAGTACTTC. This translates into CASSPDRGYQETQYF.

The chain employs TRBV4-2 and TRBJ1-6, with a possible D match to TRBD1 (6 bases). V was pared by 4 bases and J by 4 bases, with 8 bases between. This CDR3 has 14 residues. Germline V gene sequence: CDR1 LGHNA, CDR2 YNFKEQ. CDR3 sequence: CASSPGQYNSPLHF. In nucleotides, the CDR3 is TGTGCCAGCAGCCCCGGACAGTATAATTCACCCCTCCACTTT.

The V and J genes are TRBV6-5 and TRBJ2-7; 8 nucleotides agree with TRBD1. Germline loops: CDR1 MNHEY, CDR2 SVGAGI. Trimming cost V 7 bases and J 6 bases; bases outside gene matches: 11. The CDR3 covers 14 residues. The CDR3, as DNA: TGTGCCAGCACCCATTTGCAGGGGGCGGGCGAGCAGTACTTC. It codes for CASTHLQGAGEQYF.

This chain joins TRBV6-6 and TRBJ2-2, with D perhaps matching TRBD2 (5 bases). Between the trimmed V and J ends, which lost 8 bases and 6 bases, there was a span of 10 bases. CDR1 and CDR2 (germline): MNHNY, SVGAGI (reference sequence). The CDR3 totals 12 residues. The CDR3 loop reads CASVEEAGELFF. The CDR3 region has the DNA TGTGCCAGCGTCGAGGAGGCCGGGGAGCTGTTTTTT.

CDR3 region: CASSPNTGTGEYF. CDR3 nucleotide sequence: TGTGCCAGCAGCCCCAATACCGGGACAGGGGAGTATTTT. The chain recombines TRBV7-8 with TRBJ2-3; 10 bases align to TRBD1. Losses at the gene ends were 5 bases for V and 13 bases for J; bases not matched to a gene: 9. The CDR3 loop spans 13 amino acids. CDR1 is SGHVS and CDR2 is FQNEAQ in the germline V gene.

V gene TRBV10-1 combines with J gene TRBJ1-1; the D is unclear. Germline V CDR1 and CDR2: WNHNN, SYGVQD (reference sequence). Deletions cut 6 bases from V and 4 bases from J, with 21 bases between. The CDR3 totals 16 residues. CDR3 loop: CASSAGRVGMPTEAFF. The CDR3 nucleotides read TGCGCCAGCAGCGCAGGTCGGGTCGGGATGCCCACTGAAGCTTTCTTT.

This chain joins TRBV30 and TRBJ1-1; no firm D call. Deletions cut 4 bases from V and 0 bases from J, with 12 bases between. This CDR3 has 14 amino acids. Germline V gene sequence: CDR1 GTSNPN, CDR2 SVGIG (reference sequence). The CDR3 coding sequence is TGTGCCTGGATTACCTCCGCGTTGAACACTGAAGCTTTCTTT. As protein: CAWITSALNTEAFF.

The V and J genes are TRBV6-5 and TRBJ2-5, with 7 bases fitting TRBD2. CDR3 size: 14 residues. The germline V gene has CDR1 MNHEY and CDR2 SVGAGI. The V segment lost 8 bases and the J segment 7 bases; nucleotides outside the gene matches: 13. CDR3 sequence reads: CASGPSGKQGTQYF. For the CDR3, the DNA is TGTGCCAGCGGACCCAGCGGGAAGCAGGGGACCCAGTACTTC.

The V and J genes are TRBV28 and TRBJ1-5; D remains unclear. V was shortened by 3 bases and J by 3 bases, with 12 bases between the two germline ends. The CDR3 runs 15 residues. The germline CDR1 and CDR2 sequences are MDHEN and SYDVKM. In nucleotides, the CDR3 is TGTGCCAGCAGTTTCGGAGGGAGCTTCAATCAGCCCCAGCATTTT. Translating gives CASSFGGSFNQPQHF.

The CDR3 loop is CATSTSGRAQDTQYF. CDR3 sequence (DNA): TGTGCCACCAGTACTAGCGGGAGGGCCCAAGATACGCAGTATTTT. The chain recombines TRBV24-1 with TRBJ2-3, with 13 positions matching TRBD2. J was trimmed by 5 bases and V by 6 bases; bases with no gene match: 4. Germline-derived CDR1 and CDR2 are KGHDR and SFDVKD. The CDR3 totals 15 residues.

This chain uses TRBV5-1 with TRBJ2-5, with 7 positions matching TRBD1. CDR1 is SGHRS and CDR2 is YFSETQ in the germline V gene. The CDR3 runs to 13 residues. V trimming: 4 bases; J trimming: 4 bases; junction bases outside the gene matches: 4. The CDR3 sequence: CASSKNRGETQYF. The CDR3 DNA reads as TGCGCCAGCAGCAAGAACAGGGGAGAGACCCAGTACTTC.